The following is a T cell receptor beta chain sequence with its context. As yet, its antigen is unknown. The V gene end was trimmed by 6 bases and the J gene end by 6 bases; junction bases not matched to a gene: 8. Germline V gene lookup returns CDR1 MDHEN and CDR2 SYDVKM. This CDR3 spans 14 amino acids. This sample is drawn from a study of cytomegalovirus exposure and HLA in healthy donors. The study, taken as a whole, reports: Later analysis identified about 17,000 TCR beta sequences associated with HLA alleles, using a false discovery rate threshold of 0.05. Serostatus for CMV was the only available immune exposure information. Later analysis suggested links between common viral pathogens and several top significant clusters.

The PCR employed 60 Vbeta primers together with 13 Jbeta primers. Clones were sequenced by immunoSEQ multiplex PCR, and TCRdb holds only the in-frame ones, with some missing. This table has 100,000 to 150,000 clones, about 78% appearing once. The origin of this receptor is a female donor in good health and CMV-seronegative. The sequencing sample was made of PBMCs. V gene TRBV28 combines with J gene TRBJ2-3, with 8 nucleotides matching TRBD1. CDR3 loop: CASSPDRGRDTQYF. CDR3 bases: TGTGCCAGCAGCCCCGACAGGGGCCGGGATACGCAGTATTTT.